The clone carrying this T cell receptor beta chain was observed once. This sample is part of a study of technical replicates of blood from several donors. The CDR3 is made up of 15 amino acids. V lost 4 bases to trimming and J lost 6 bases; unmatched junction nucleotides: 9. Germline V gene data show CDR1 as SEHNR and CDR2 as FQNEAQ (reference sequence). Generated by immunoSEQ multiplex PCR, the TCRdb table keeps only in-frame clones and is missing some. The sample shows over 50,000 clones, 93% of them seen only once. The chain carries TRBV7-9 and TRBJ2-1; 7 bases align to TRBD2. The specimen was PBMCs. The clonotype comes from a human donor in good health. Some clones in this sample may be carry-over from other donors' samples. For the CDR3, the DNA is TGTGCCAGCAGCTCCAAAGGGCGGGAGAGCAATGAGCAGTTCTTC. It yields the protein CASSSKGRESNEQFF.